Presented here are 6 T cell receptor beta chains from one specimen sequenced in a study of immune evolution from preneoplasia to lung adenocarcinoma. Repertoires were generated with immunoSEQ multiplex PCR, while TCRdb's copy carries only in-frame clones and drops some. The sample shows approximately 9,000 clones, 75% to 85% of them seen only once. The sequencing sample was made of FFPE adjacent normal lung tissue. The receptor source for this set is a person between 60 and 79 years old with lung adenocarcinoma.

CDR3: CASSPDVARVTGELFF. DNA of the CDR3: TGTGCCAGCAGCCCGGACGTGGCCCGGGTCACCGGGGAGCTGTTTTTT. The chain uses TRBV5-6 and TRBJ2-2; D is uncertain. V lost 4 bases and J 4 bases, leaving 17 bases between the germline ends. This CDR3 comprises 16 residues. Germline V CDR1 and CDR2: SGHDT, YYEEEE.

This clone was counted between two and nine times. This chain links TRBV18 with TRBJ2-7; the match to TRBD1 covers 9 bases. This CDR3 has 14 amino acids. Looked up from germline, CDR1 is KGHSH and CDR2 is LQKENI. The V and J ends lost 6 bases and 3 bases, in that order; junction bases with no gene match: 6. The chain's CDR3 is CASSGTGSNYEQYF. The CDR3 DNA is TGTGCCAGCTCCGGGACAGGGTCTAACTACGAGCAGTACTTC.

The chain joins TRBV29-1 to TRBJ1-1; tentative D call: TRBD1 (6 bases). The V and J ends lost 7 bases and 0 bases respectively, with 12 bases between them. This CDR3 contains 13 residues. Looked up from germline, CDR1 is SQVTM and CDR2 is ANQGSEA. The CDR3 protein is CSAATGMNTEAFF. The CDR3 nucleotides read TGCAGCGCCGCTACAGGGATGAACACTGAAGCTTTCTTT.

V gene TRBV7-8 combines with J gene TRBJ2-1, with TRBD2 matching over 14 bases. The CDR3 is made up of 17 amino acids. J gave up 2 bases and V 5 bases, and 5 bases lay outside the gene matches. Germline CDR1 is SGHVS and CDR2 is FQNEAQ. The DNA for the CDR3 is TGTGCCAGCAGCACCCGGACTAGCGGGAGGACCTACAATGAGCAGTTCTTC. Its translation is CASSTRTSGRTYNEQFF.

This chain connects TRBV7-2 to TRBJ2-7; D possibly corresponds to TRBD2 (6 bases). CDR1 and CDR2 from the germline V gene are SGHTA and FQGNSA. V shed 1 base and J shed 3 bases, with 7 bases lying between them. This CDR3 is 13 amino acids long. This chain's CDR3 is CASSLVGGYEQYF. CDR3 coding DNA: TGTGCCAGCAGCTTAGTCGGGGGCTACGAGCAGTACTTC.

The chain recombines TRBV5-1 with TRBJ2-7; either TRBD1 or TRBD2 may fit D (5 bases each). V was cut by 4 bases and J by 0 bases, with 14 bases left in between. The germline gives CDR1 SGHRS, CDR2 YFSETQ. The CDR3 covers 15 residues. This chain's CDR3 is CASSRTGTDSYEQYF. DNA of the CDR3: TGCGCCAGCAGCCGTACCGGGACGGACTCCTACGAGCAGTACTTC.